A selection of T cell receptor beta chains follows, all from one sample in a study of blood T cell repertoires in COVID-19. The data were produced by immunoSEQ multiplex PCR, yet TCRdb's version contains in-frame clones alone and is incomplete. The sample shows around 72,000 clones, over 75% of them seen only once. Sequenced material: peripheral blood. Receptors originate from a man aged 65-85 years with active or convalescent COVID-19. CDR3s include the opening cysteine and the closing phenylalanine or tryptophan. The D gene is left open where the match is weak. Clone size is not always given. Where it is, it says once, few, many or a class for expanded clones.

clone_size: .; d_call: .; v_call: TRBV29-1; j_call: TRBJ1-1; cdr3_nt: TGCAGCGTTCCCGTCCGGGAAGGGTCTGAAGCTTTCTTT; cdr3_aa: CSVPVREGSEAFF
clone_size: .; d_call: .; v_call: TRBV23-1; j_call: TRBJ2-5; cdr3_nt: TGCGCCAGCAGTCAATCATTCAGCCGGACGCGGGAGTACTTC; cdr3_aa: CASSQSFSRTREYF
clone_size: .; d_call: TRBD1; v_call: TRBV4-2; j_call: TRBJ2-7; cdr3_nt: TGTGCCAGCAGCCAAGTGGGACAGGGGTACGAGCAGTACTTC; cdr3_aa: CASSQVGQGYEQYF
clone_size: .; d_call: TRBD1; v_call: TRBV19; j_call: TRBJ1-2; cdr3_nt: TGTGCCAGTAGAGAGACGGGACAGGGGGCCTATGGCTACACCTTC; cdr3_aa: CASRETGQGAYGYTF
clone_size: .; d_call: TRBD1; v_call: TRBV9; j_call: TRBJ2-5; cdr3_nt: TGTGCCAGCAGCGTAGCACCGGGACAGCAAGAGACCCAGTACTTC; cdr3_aa: CASSVAPGQQETQYF
clone_size: .; d_call: .; v_call: TRBV11-2; j_call: TRBJ1-3; cdr3_nt: TGTGCCAGCAGCTTAGGAACGGCTGGAAACACCATATATTTT; cdr3_aa: CASSLGTAGNTIYF
clone_size: few; d_call: .; v_call: TRBV3-1/TRBV3-2; j_call: TRBJ1-2; cdr3_nt: TGTGCCAGCAGCCAAGGCCCACCTGGACAGTTTGGCAACTATGGCTACACCTTC; cdr3_aa: CASSQGPPGQFGNYGYTF
clone_size: .; d_call: .; v_call: TRBV7-9; j_call: TRBJ1-1; cdr3_nt: TGTGCCAGCAGACTCGCGGGGACTGAAGCTTTCTTT; cdr3_aa: CASRLAGTEAFF
clone_size: .; d_call: .; v_call: TRBV28; j_call: TRBJ2-7; cdr3_nt: TGTGCCAGCAATTCATTTGGGGCCGAGCAGTACTTC; cdr3_aa: CASNSFGAEQYF
clone_size: .; d_call: .; v_call: TRBV30; j_call: TRBJ1-1; cdr3_nt: TGTGCCTGGGACCAGGCTATGAACACTGAAGCTTTCTTT; cdr3_aa: CAWDQAMNTEAFF
clone_size: .; d_call: .; v_call: TRBV6-1; j_call: TRBJ1-2; cdr3_nt: TGTGCCAGCAGTCCGCGGGGGGCCGATGGCTACACCTTC; cdr3_aa: CASSPRGADGYTF
clone_size: .; d_call: .; v_call: TRBV7-6; j_call: TRBJ2-5; cdr3_nt: TGTGCCAGCAGCCCCATTCCCCTCGGAGGAGAGACCCAGTACTTC; cdr3_aa: CASSPIPLGGETQYF
clone_size: once; d_call: TRBD1; v_call: TRBV5-1; j_call: TRBJ1-2; cdr3_nt: TGCGCCAGCAGCTTGGAGAGTTTGGGGACAGGAGGCTACACCTTC; cdr3_aa: CASSLESLGTGGYTF
clone_size: .; d_call: TRBD1; v_call: TRBV24-1; j_call: TRBJ2-1; cdr3_nt: TGTGCCACCAGTGATTTTACTGACAGGGTGGGCAATGAGCAGTTCTTC; cdr3_aa: CATSDFTDRVGNEQFF
clone_size: .; d_call: .; v_call: TRBV5-1; j_call: TRBJ1-5; cdr3_nt: TGCGCCAGCAGCTTGGGGAGGGATCAGCCCCAGCATTTT; cdr3_aa: CASSLGRDQPQHF
clone_size: .; d_call: TRBD1; v_call: TRBV7-9; j_call: TRBJ1-5; cdr3_nt: TGTGCCAGCAGCTTGGGACAGGGAAGCCAGCCCCAGCATTTT; cdr3_aa: CASSLGQGSQPQHF
clone_size: .; d_call: TRBD1; v_call: TRBV11-3; j_call: TRBJ2-1; cdr3_nt: TGTGCCAGCAGGGGAGACAGGGATGAGCAGTTCTTC; cdr3_aa: CASRGDRDEQFF
clone_size: .; d_call: .; v_call: TRBV24-1; j_call: TRBJ1-2; cdr3_nt: TGTGCCACCAGTGACCCGACAGTCAGATACGGCTATGGCTACACCTTC; cdr3_aa: CATSDPTVRYGYGYTF
clone_size: once; d_call: .; v_call: TRBV10-3; j_call: TRBJ2-5; cdr3_nt: TGTGCCATCAGTGAGAAGCCAGGCCAAGAGACCCAGTACTTC; cdr3_aa: CAISEKPGQETQYF
clone_size: .; d_call: .; v_call: TRBV6-5; j_call: TRBJ1-1; cdr3_nt: TGTGCCAGCTTCTTGGTAGAGAACACTGAAGCTTTCTTT; cdr3_aa: CASFLVENTEAFF
clone_size: .; d_call: .; v_call: TRBV3-1/TRBV3-2; j_call: TRBJ2-3; cdr3_nt: TGTGCCAGCAGCCAAGATGTGGCTAGCGTAGGGACAGATACGCAGTATTTT; cdr3_aa: CASSQDVASVGTDTQYF
clone_size: once; d_call: .; v_call: TRBV5-1; j_call: TRBJ1-1; cdr3_nt: TGCGCCAGCAGCCCAACTTCAGGGGTCGACACTGAAGCTTTCTTT; cdr3_aa: CASSPTSGVDTEAFF
clone_size: .; d_call: .; v_call: TRBV18; j_call: TRBJ1-5; cdr3_nt: TGTGCCAGCTCACTCACCCCCCGGGGCAATCAGCCCCAGCATTTT; cdr3_aa: CASSLTPRGNQPQHF
clone_size: .; d_call: .; v_call: TRBV28; j_call: TRBJ1-5; cdr3_nt: TGTGCCAGCAGTCCTAACCTGGAGGGTCAGCCCCAGCATTTT; cdr3_aa: CASSPNLEGQPQHF
clone_size: many; d_call: .; v_call: TRBV6-6; j_call: TRBJ2-2; cdr3_nt: TGTGCCAGCAGTTACGCTAGCACCGGGGAGCTGTTTTTT; cdr3_aa: CASSYASTGELFF
clone_size: few; d_call: TRBD2; v_call: TRBV4-2; j_call: TRBJ2-7; cdr3_nt: TGTGCCAGCAGCCGGGGACTAGCGGGAGGCGTGGGGAGCTCCTACGAGCAGTACTTC; cdr3_aa: CASSRGLAGGVGSSYEQYF
clone_size: .; d_call: .; v_call: TRBV7-2; j_call: TRBJ1-4; cdr3_nt: TGTGCCAGCAGCTTCCAAGGGAGTTGGAGTGGAACTAATGAAAAACTGTTTTTT; cdr3_aa: CASSFQGSWSGTNEKLFF
clone_size: .; d_call: TRBD1; v_call: TRBV30; j_call: TRBJ1-3; cdr3_nt: TGTGCCTGGAGTGGAAAACAGGGGGGAACCGTGGGAGGAAACACCATATATTTT; cdr3_aa: CAWSGKQGGTVGGNTIYF
clone_size: .; d_call: .; v_call: TRBV6-6; j_call: TRBJ2-1; cdr3_nt: TGTGCCAGCAGGGCGGGTGAGCAGTTCTTC; cdr3_aa: CASRAGEQFF
clone_size: .; d_call: .; v_call: TRBV19; j_call: TRBJ2-1; cdr3_nt: TGTGCCAGTAGTATCCGGGACTGGTCGGGTAATGAGCAGTTCTTC; cdr3_aa: CASSIRDWSGNEQFF
clone_size: .; d_call: TRBD2; v_call: TRBV5-4; j_call: TRBJ2-3; cdr3_nt: TGTGCCAGCAGCCCCGGAGGGGCGGGAGGGACAGATACGCAGTATTTT; cdr3_aa: CASSPGGAGGTDTQYF
clone_size: once; d_call: TRBD2; v_call: TRBV10-3; j_call: TRBJ2-5; cdr3_nt: TGTGCCATCAGTGAGACTAGCGGGAGTGAGACCCAGTACTTC; cdr3_aa: CAISETSGSETQYF
clone_size: .; d_call: TRBD1; v_call: TRBV2; j_call: TRBJ1-1; cdr3_nt: TGTGCCAGCAGTGAAGGGAGGTACAGGGGCACTGAAGCTTTCTTT; cdr3_aa: CASSEGRYRGTEAFF
clone_size: .; d_call: .; v_call: TRBV5-1; j_call: TRBJ1-3; cdr3_nt: TGCGCCAGCAGCTTGGCGGCGGGCTCTGGAAACACCATATATTTT; cdr3_aa: CASSLAAGSGNTIYF
clone_size: .; d_call: .; v_call: TRBV2; j_call: TRBJ1-1; cdr3_nt: TGTGCCAGCAGTGAAGCCCGGGAAGCTTTCTTT; cdr3_aa: CASSEAREAFF
clone_size: .; d_call: TRBD2; v_call: TRBV2; j_call: TRBJ2-5; cdr3_nt: TGTGCCAGCAGTGAATTAGCGGGAGATGTATATGAGACCCAGTACTTC; cdr3_aa: CASSELAGDVYETQYF
clone_size: .; d_call: .; v_call: TRBV4-1; j_call: TRBJ2-6; cdr3_nt: TGCGCCAGCAGCCAATCCAGGACAAGTGCCAACGTCCTGACTTTC; cdr3_aa: CASSQSRTSANVLTF
clone_size: .; d_call: TRBD1; v_call: TRBV5-6; j_call: TRBJ1-2; cdr3_nt: TGTGCCAGCAGCTTGAAAGGGACAGGGTCTGGCTACACCTTC; cdr3_aa: CASSLKGTGSGYTF
clone_size: once; d_call: TRBD2; v_call: TRBV6-6; j_call: TRBJ2-7; cdr3_nt: TGTGCCAGCGGACTAGCGACCTACGAGCAGTACTTC; cdr3_aa: CASGLATYEQYF
clone_size: .; d_call: TRBD1; v_call: TRBV28; j_call: TRBJ1-1; cdr3_nt: TGTGCCAGCCCCGGATCCGGGACAGCTGAGATGAACACTGAAGCTTTCTTT; cdr3_aa: CASPGSGTAEMNTEAFF
clone_size: .; d_call: .; v_call: TRBV2; j_call: TRBJ1-2; cdr3_nt: TGTGCCAGCACCCCAATCGTAGGGGCCAGGAATGGCTACACCTTC; cdr3_aa: CASTPIVGARNGYTF
clone_size: few; d_call: TRBD2; v_call: TRBV7-3; j_call: TRBJ2-5; cdr3_nt: TGTGCCAGCAGCTCCCTAGCGGGAGGTCGACAGACCCAGTACTTC; cdr3_aa: CASSSLAGGRQTQYF
clone_size: .; d_call: .; v_call: TRBV12-3/TRBV12-4; j_call: TRBJ1-4; cdr3_nt: TGTGCCAGCAGTCGGGGTCTTGGAGAAAAACTGTTTTTT; cdr3_aa: CASSRGLGEKLFF
clone_size: .; d_call: .; v_call: TRBV3-1/TRBV3-2; j_call: TRBJ1-6; cdr3_nt: TGTGCCAGCAGCCCGGACACCAATTCACCCCTCCACTTT; cdr3_aa: CASSPDTNSPLHF